This TCR beta chain was sequenced during a study of T cell responses to AZD1222 COVID-19 vaccine. Generated by immunoSEQ multiplex PCR, the TCRdb table keeps only in-frame clones and is missing some. The sample shows about 190,000 clones, roughly 90% of them seen only once. Points on this clone: No antigen is known for it.

Regarding the study as a whole: Unmutated variant regions reportedly attract nearly half of all spike-specific TCRs. None of the repertoires were sampled until the peak T cell response had passed. Females made up more of the donors, who were largely white British, and clonal diversity may have come out too low.

This TCR was recovered from an adult in good health. The sample here was peripheral blood, taken on day 0 of AZD1222 vaccination.

The CDR3 reads CASSRRTATLNTEAFF. CDR3 sequence (DNA): TGTGCCAGTAGTAGAAGGACGGCAACATTGAACACTGAAGCTTTCTTT. The chain employs TRBV19 and TRBJ1-1; the D is unclear. The CDR3 totals 16 residues. Germline V gene sequence: CDR1 LNHDA, CDR2 SQIVND (reference sequence). V lost 4 bases and J 0 bases, leaving 15 bases between the germline ends.